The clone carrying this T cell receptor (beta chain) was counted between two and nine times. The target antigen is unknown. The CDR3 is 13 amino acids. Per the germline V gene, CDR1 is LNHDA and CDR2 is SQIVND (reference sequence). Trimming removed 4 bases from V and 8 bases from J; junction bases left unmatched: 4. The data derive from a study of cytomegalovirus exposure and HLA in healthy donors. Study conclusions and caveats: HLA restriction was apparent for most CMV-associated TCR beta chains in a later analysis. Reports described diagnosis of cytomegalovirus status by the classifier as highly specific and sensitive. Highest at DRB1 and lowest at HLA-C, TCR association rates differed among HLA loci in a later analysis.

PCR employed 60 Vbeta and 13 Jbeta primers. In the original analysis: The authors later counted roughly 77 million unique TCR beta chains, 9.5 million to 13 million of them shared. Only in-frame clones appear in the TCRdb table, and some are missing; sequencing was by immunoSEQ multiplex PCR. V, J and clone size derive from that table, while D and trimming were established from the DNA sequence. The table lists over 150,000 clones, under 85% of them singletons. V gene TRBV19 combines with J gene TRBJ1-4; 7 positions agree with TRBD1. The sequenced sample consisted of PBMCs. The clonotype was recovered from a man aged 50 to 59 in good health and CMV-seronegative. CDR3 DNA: TGTGCCAGTAGTAAGAAAGGGGGCGAAAAACTGTTTTTT. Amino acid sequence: CASSKKGGEKLFF.